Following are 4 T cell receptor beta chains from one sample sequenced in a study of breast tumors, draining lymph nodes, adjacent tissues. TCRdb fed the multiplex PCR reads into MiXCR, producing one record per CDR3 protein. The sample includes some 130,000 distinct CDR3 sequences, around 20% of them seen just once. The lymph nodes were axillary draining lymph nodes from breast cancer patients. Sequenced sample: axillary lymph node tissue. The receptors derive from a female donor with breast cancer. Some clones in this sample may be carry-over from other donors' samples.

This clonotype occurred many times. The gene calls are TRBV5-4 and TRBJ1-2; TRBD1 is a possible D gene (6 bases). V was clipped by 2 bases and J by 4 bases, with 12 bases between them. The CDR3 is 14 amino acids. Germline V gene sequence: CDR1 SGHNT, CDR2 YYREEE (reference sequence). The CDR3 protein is CASSFKGQSYGYTF. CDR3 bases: TGTGCCAGCAGCTTTAAAGGACAGAGCTATGGCTACACCTTC.

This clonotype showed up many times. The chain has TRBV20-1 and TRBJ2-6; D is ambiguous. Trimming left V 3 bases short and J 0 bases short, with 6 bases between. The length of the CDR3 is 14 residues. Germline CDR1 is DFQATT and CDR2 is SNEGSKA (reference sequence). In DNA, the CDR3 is TGCAGTGCTAGTTTGTACTCTGGGGCCAACGTCCTGACTTTC. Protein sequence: CSASLYSGANVLTF.

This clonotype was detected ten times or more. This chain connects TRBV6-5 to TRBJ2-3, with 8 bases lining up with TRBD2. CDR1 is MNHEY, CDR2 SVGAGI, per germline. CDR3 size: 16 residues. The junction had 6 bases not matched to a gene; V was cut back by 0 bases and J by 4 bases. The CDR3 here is CASSYSGSGIPDTQYF. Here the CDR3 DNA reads TGTGCCAGCAGTTACTCTGGTAGCGGGATCCCAGATACGCAGTATTTT.

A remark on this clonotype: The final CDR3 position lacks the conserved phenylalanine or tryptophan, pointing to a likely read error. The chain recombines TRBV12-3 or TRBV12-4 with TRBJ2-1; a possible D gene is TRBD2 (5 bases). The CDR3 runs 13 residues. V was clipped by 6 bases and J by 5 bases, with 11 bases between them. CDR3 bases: TGTGCCAGCAGCGGAGGCGGAGACAATGAGCAGTTCCTC. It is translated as CASSGGGDNEQFL.